The 14 T cell receptor beta chains reported below all come from one sample, sequenced in a study of blood T cell repertoires in COVID-19. Only in-frame clones appear in the TCRdb table, and some are missing; sequencing was by immunoSEQ multiplex PCR. The table has about 73,000 clones, 75% to 80% seen once; the top ten hold approximately 2.3%. The sequencing sample was made of peripheral blood. These receptors were obtained from a man between 65 and 85 years old with COVID-19, enrolled during active disease.

This rearrangement joins TRBV28 to TRBJ1-5, with D unclear. From germline, CDR1 is MDHEN and CDR2 SYDVKM. CDR3 length: 10 amino acids. The CDR3 DNA reads TGTGCTACAAGCAATCAGCCCCAGCATTTT. Its protein is CATSNQPQHF.

This chain connects TRBV6-5 to TRBJ2-7, with D unclear. Deletions cut 8 bases from V and 1 base from J, with 9 bases between. The CDR3 consists of 12 residues. From germline, CDR1 is MNHEY and CDR2 SVGAGI. CDR3 coding DNA: TGTGCCAGCTATAGAGTTTCCTACGAGCAGTACTTC. Encoded protein: CASYRVSYEQYF.

The chain employs TRBV2 and TRBJ2-1; D remains unclear. The CDR3 has 13 residues. Germline V gene data show CDR1 as SNHLY and CDR2 as FYNNEI. Trimming cost V 1 base and J 7 bases, with 8 bases left between them. CDR3: CASSEESVNEQFF. DNA for the CDR3: TGTGCCAGCAGTGAAGAAAGCGTAAATGAGCAGTTCTTC.

This clone appeared once. The chain links TRBV3-1 (or the pseudogene TRBV3-2) to TRBJ1-4, with TRBD1 as a possible D gene (5 bases). Per the germline V gene, CDR1 is LGHDT and CDR2 is YNNKEL (reference sequence). This CDR3 is built from 14 residues. The V and J ends lost 4 bases and 7 bases respectively, with 13 bases between them. The CDR3 DNA sequence: TGTGCCAGCAGCCTCAGGGAAGGTTCTGAAAAACTGTTTTTT. This encodes CASSLREGSEKLFF.

The J gene is TRBJ2-3, the V gene TRBV7-9; D is unresolved. V lost 1 base to trimming and J lost 2 bases, with 7 bases between them. Per germline, CDR1 SEHNR and CDR2 FQNEAQ (reference sequence). This CDR3 contains 14 residues. The CDR3 here is CASSLGGPTDTQYF. The CDR3, as DNA: TGTGCCAGCAGCTTAGGCGGCCCCACAGATACGCAGTATTTT.

The chain links TRBV19 to TRBJ1-2, with D hard to call. V gave up 3 bases and J gave up 4 bases, with 12 bases separating them. CDR3 length equals 14 residues. The germline V gene has CDR1 LNHDA and CDR2 SQIVND (reference sequence). This CDR3 reads CASSIGGRIYGYTF. DNA of the CDR3: TGTGCCAGTAGTATCGGCGGCAGAATCTATGGCTACACCTTC.

The chain employs TRBV18 and TRBJ2-7; D is unresolved. Germline-derived CDR1 and CDR2 are KGHSH and LQKENI. Between the trimmed V and J ends, which lost 1 base and 2 bases, there was a span of 15 bases. This CDR3 spans 16 amino acids. Written as DNA, the CDR3 is TGTGCCAGCTCACCACGTGTTGCGAGTTCAACCTACGAGCAGTACTTC. Its translation is CASSPRVASSTYEQYF.

This chain links TRBV4-2 with TRBJ2-2, with TRBD2 as a possible D gene (5 bases). Deletions cut 1 base from V and 6 bases from J, with 18 bases between. Germline CDR1 and CDR2: LGHNA and YNFKEQ. This CDR3 is built from 17 residues. The CDR3, as DNA: TGTGCCAGCAGCCAAGGGGTTAGCGTGGAGGTCGCCGGGGAGCTGTTTTTT. Amino acids: CASSQGVSVEVAGELFF.

The rearrangement joins TRBV7-2 to TRBJ2-7; unclear D gene. The CDR3 length is 11 residues. Germline CDR1 and CDR2: SGHTA and FQGNSA. Trimming cost V 5 bases and J 2 bases, with 4 bases left between them. The CDR3 DNA follows: TGTGCCAGCAGCATAACCTACGAGCAGTACTTC. Translating gives CASSITYEQYF.

This chain links TRBV6-5 with TRBJ1-6; 8 bases are shared with TRBD1. Per germline, CDR1 MNHEY and CDR2 SVGAGI. The CDR3 is 15 amino acids. Germline trimming cut 5 bases from V and 7 bases from J; bases unmatched to any gene: 7. The CDR3 is CASSPWTGSNSPLHF. DNA of the CDR3: TGTGCCAGCAGTCCTTGGACAGGGAGCAATTCACCCCTCCACTTT.

This sequence joins TRBV18 and TRBJ1-5; TRBD1 is a possible D gene (6 bases). Between the trimmed V and J ends, which lost 3 bases and 5 bases, there was a span of 20 bases. This CDR3 is built from 17 residues. CDR1 is KGHSH, CDR2 LQKENI, per germline. This CDR3 is CASSPVGRGRLDQPQHF. The CDR3 coding sequence is TGTGCCAGCTCACCGGTCGGCAGGGGTCGATTAGATCAGCCCCAGCATTTT.

The gene calls are TRBV3-1 (or the pseudogene TRBV3-2) and TRBJ2-1; tentatively, D is TRBD2 (5 bases). Germline V CDR1 and CDR2: LGHDT, YNNKEL (reference sequence). The CDR3 has 12 amino acids. Trimming took off 1 base at V and 7 bases at J, with 5 bases between the two ends. The CDR3 nucleotides are TGTGCCAGCAGCCAAGGGAGGAATGAGCAGTTCTTC. It encodes CASSQGRNEQFF.

This clone was recorded once. V is TRBV28 and J is TRBJ1-6, with D tentatively TRBD1 (6 bases). Per germline, CDR1 MDHEN and CDR2 SYDVKM. V was trimmed by 7 bases and J by 7 bases, leaving 17 bases between them. CDR3 length: 15 residues. In DNA form, the CDR3 reads TGTGCCAGCACATCGCGGGGGGCGGTGAATTCACCCCTCCACTTT. Protein: CASTSRGAVNSPLHF.

The chain employs TRBV5-5 and TRBJ2-3, with TRBD2 matching 11 bases. There are 17 residues in the CDR3. V was clipped by 5 bases and J by 4 bases; unmatched bases: 12. CDR1 is SGHKS and CDR2 is YYEKEE in the germline V gene (reference sequence). The CDR3 is CASRLAGERGSPDTQYF. CDR3 bases: TGTGCCAGCAGACTAGCGGGAGAGAGGGGCAGCCCAGATACGCAGTATTTT.